Below, 26 T cell receptor beta chains from the same sample are listed, as sequenced in a study of blood T cell repertoires in COVID-19. Profiled with immunoSEQ multiplex PCR; TCRdb holds only in-frame clones, not every one. The sample contains a few hundred thousand clones, about 90% of which appear only once. Material: PBMCs or T cells enriched from blood (not recorded which). The receptors shown here come from a woman aged 25 to 39 who had recovered from COVID-19.

This chain uses TRBV18 with TRBJ2-7, with 7 bases lining up with TRBD2. From germline, CDR1 is KGHSH and CDR2 LQKENI. The junction had 20 bases not matched to a gene; V was cut back by 8 bases and J by 1 base. The CDR3 runs to 18 residues. The CDR3 DNA reads TGTGCCAGCCCACGACAGAGGACGGGCTCGGGGGGTTCCTACGAGCAGTACTTC. This sequence encodes CASPRQRTGSGGSYEQYF.

The rearrangement links TRBV2 to TRBJ2-7; 11 bases map to TRBD1. V lost 10 bases and J lost 3; bases outside the gene matches: 2. Germline V gene lookup returns CDR1 SNHLY and CDR2 FYNNEI. The CDR3 is 12 residues long. In DNA, the CDR3 is TGTGCCACCGGGACAGGGGGCTACGAGCAGTACTTC. Amino acid sequence: CATGTGGYEQYF.

J is TRBJ1-3 and V is TRBV15; D call uncertain. V gave up 3 bases and J gave up 0 bases, with 6 bases separating them. CDR3 size: 14 residues. CDR1 and CDR2 from the germline V gene are LNHNV and YYDKDF (reference sequence). In DNA form, the CDR3 reads TGTGCCACCAGCAGGGGAGGCTCTGGAAACACCATATATTTT. This codes for CATSRGGSGNTIYF. The full variable domain, in which reference TRBV15 and TRBJ1-3 provide the parts outside the CDR3, is DAMVIQNPRYQVTQFGKPVTLSCSQTLNHNVMYWYQQKSSQAPKLLFHYYDKDFNNEADTPDNFQSRRPNTSFCFLDIRSPGLGDTAMYLCATSRGGSGNTIYFGEGSWLTVV.

V is TRBV28 and J is TRBJ1-1; D ambiguous. The CDR3 covers 13 residues. CDR1 MDHEN and CDR2 SYDVKM come from the germline V gene. The V and J ends lost 6 bases and 1 base respectively, with 9 bases between them. CDR3 sequence: CASRWSGNTEAFF. The CDR3 nucleotides read TGTGCCAGCAGGTGGTCGGGGAACACTGAAGCTTTCTTT.

This clone was recorded once. The rearrangement joins TRBV10-2 to TRBJ1-3; TRBD1 agrees at 7 bases. V lost 4 bases to trimming and J lost 3 bases; unmatched junction nucleotides: 3. CDR1 and CDR2 (germline): WSHSY, SAAADI. This CDR3 spans 14 amino acids. CDR3 nucleotides: TGCGCCAGCAGTGGTGGGACAGTTGGAAACACCATATATTTT. Translated, it gives CASSGGTVGNTIYF.

The J gene is TRBJ2-7, the V gene TRBV28, with 10 bases that match TRBD1. The germline V gene has CDR1 MDHEN and CDR2 SYDVKM. The CDR3 has 15 residues. The J segment lost 5 bases and the V segment lost 7 bases, leaving 11 bases of the junction unmatched. DNA of the CDR3: TGTGCCAGCAATCGCGACAGGGGGCGCTTGGACGAGCAGTACTTC. Translation gives CASNRDRGRLDEQYF. Full variable domain (remainder filled in from reference TRBV28 and TRBJ2-7): DVKVTQSSRYLVKRTGEKVFLECVQDMDHENMFWYRQDPGLGLRLIYFSYDVKMKEKGDIPEGYSVSREKKERFSLILESASTNQTSMYLCASNRDRGRLDEQYFGPGTRLTVT.

This CDR3 is CASSPGQGSLEQYF. Here the CDR3 DNA reads TGTGCCAGTAGTCCGGGACAGGGATCACTCGAGCAGTACTTC. This chain links TRBV19 with TRBJ2-7; 9 bases fit TRBD1. The germline V gene encodes CDR1 LNHDA and CDR2 SQIVND (reference sequence). V trimming: 5 bases; J trimming: 6 bases; junction bases outside the gene matches: 8. The CDR3 spans 14 residues.

This chain joins TRBV5-1 and TRBJ2-3, with D maybe TRBD2 (5 bases). Trimming removed 0 bases from V and 6 bases from J, with 8 bases in between. Germline V gene data show CDR1 as SGHRS and CDR2 as YFSETQ. The CDR3 loop spans 13 amino acids. The CDR3 region is CASSLDWRDTQYF. DNA for the CDR3: TGCGCCAGCAGCTTGGACTGGAGGGATACGCAGTATTTT. The full variable domain, its missing parts supplied by reference TRBV5-1 and TRBJ2-3, is KAGVTQTPRYLIKTRGQQVTLSCSPISGHRSVSWYQQTPGQGLQFLFEYFSETQRNKGNFPGRFSGRQFSNSRSEMNVSTLELGDSALYLCASSLDWRDTQYFGPGTRLTVL.

The V gene is TRBV15, the J gene TRBJ1-5, with D perhaps matching TRBD1 (5 bases). V dropped 0 bases and J dropped 2 bases, with 11 bases sitting between them. Germline CDR1 is LNHNV and CDR2 is YYDKDF (reference sequence). This CDR3 has 16 residues. CDR3 residues: CATSRDMVRGNQPQHF. CDR3 sequence (DNA): TGTGCCACCAGCAGAGATATGGTCAGGGGCAATCAGCCCCAGCATTTT.

The gene calls are TRBV6-5 and TRBJ2-1; a weak D match, TRBD1 (6 bases). This CDR3 spans 14 amino acids. V was shortened by 3 bases and J by 3 bases, with 9 bases between the two germline ends. Per the germline V gene, CDR1 is MNHEY and CDR2 is SVGAGI. In DNA, the CDR3 is TGTGCCAGCAGTTATATACAGGGCTACAATGAGCAGTTCTTC. Its translation: CASSYIQGYNEQFF.

This chain joins TRBV7-9 and TRBJ2-7; 7 bases are a match to TRBD1. The trim removed 5 bases at V and 2 bases at J, leaving 6 bases unmatched. CDR3 length: 14 residues. The V gene's germline CDR1 is SEHNR and CDR2 FQNEAQ (reference sequence). CDR3 loop: CASSSWDSPYEQYF. Written as DNA, the CDR3 is TGTGCCAGCAGCAGTTGGGACAGCCCCTACGAGCAGTACTTC.

Note on this clone: This CDR3 is also generated by other DNA sequences in the sample. The V and J genes are TRBV7-9 and TRBJ2-7; D call uncertain. V shed 2 bases and J shed 3 bases, with 5 bases lying between them. Per the germline V gene, CDR1 is SEHNR and CDR2 is FQNEAQ (reference sequence). There are 12 residues in the CDR3. In DNA, the CDR3 is TGTGCCAGCAGCTTAAGTAGCTACGAGCAGTACTTC. Translation: CASSLSSYEQYF.

V is TRBV7-8 and J is TRBJ1-2; 8 positions agree with TRBD1. CDR1 SGHVS and CDR2 FQNEAQ come from the germline V gene. After removal of 3 bases from V and 8 bases from J, the junction contained 11 bases not matched to a gene. CDR3 length: 15 residues. The CDR3 sequence is CASSLEIGTGGGYTF. CDR3 coding DNA: TGTGCCAGCAGCTTGGAGATAGGGACAGGAGGCGGCTACACCTTC.

The chain links TRBV9 to TRBJ2-7; TRBD2 aligns across 8 bases. CDR3 length equals 15 residues. After removal of 0 bases from V and 6 bases from J, the junction contained 8 bases not matched to a gene. Germline values: CDR1 SGDLS, CDR2 YYNGEE. CDR3 sequence: CASSVGVAGTAEQYF. CDR3 in DNA: TGTGCCAGCAGCGTAGGGGTAGCGGGGACGGCCGAGCAGTACTTC. Drawing the rest from reference TRBV9 and TRBJ2-7, the complete variable domain is DSGVTQTPKHLITATGQRVTLRCSPRSGDLSVYWYQQSLDQGLQFLIQYYNGEERAKGNILERFSAQQFPDLHSELNLSSLELGDSALYFCASSVGVAGTAEQYFGPGTRLTVT.

The count of this clone is one. The J gene is TRBJ1-2, the V gene TRBV15; the match to TRBD1 covers 11 bases. The J segment lost 1 base and the V segment lost 1 base, leaving 5 bases of the junction unmatched. This CDR3 has 17 amino acids. In germline, CDR1 is LNHNV, CDR2 YYDKDF (reference sequence). CDR3 nucleotide sequence: TGTGCCACCAGCAGAGGGGGACAGGGGGGCAGTAACTATGGCTACACCTTC. Translation gives CATSRGGQGGSNYGYTF.

The DNA for the CDR3 is TGTGCCAGCAGCCAAGGGCTAGCGGTAGGTAATCTGGGGCAGTTCTTC. Translating gives CASSQGLAVGNLGQFF. This chain links TRBV14 with TRBJ2-1, with 7 bases that match TRBD2. The CDR3 runs to 16 residues. J gave up 12 bases and V 1 base, and 15 bases lay outside the gene matches. Germline V gene lookup returns CDR1 SGHDN and CDR2 FVKESK. The whole variable domain, filled in from reference TRBV14 and TRBJ2-1, reads EAGVTQFPSHSVIEKGQTVTLRCDPISGHDNLYWYRRVMGKEIKFLLHFVKESKQDESGMPNNRFLAERTGGTYSTLKVQPAELEDSGVYFCASSQGLAVGNLGQFFGPGTRLTVL.

Notes on this clone: Other DNA sequences of this sample code for an identical CDR3. The genes are TRBV5-1 and TRBJ2-7; unclear D gene. Trimming left V 4 bases short and J 0 bases short, with 5 bases between. The CDR3 has 12 amino acids. Germline V lookup: CDR1 SGHRS, CDR2 YFSETQ. CDR3 coding DNA: TGCGCCAGCAGCCCGAGCTCCTACGAGCAGTACTTC. It specifies CASSPSSYEQYF.

The chain has TRBV7-9 and TRBJ1-1; 7 bases are shared with TRBD1. The germline V gene encodes CDR1 SEHNR and CDR2 FQNEAQ (reference sequence). The CDR3 runs to 14 residues. V gave up 5 bases and J gave up 2 bases; unmatched junction bases: 5. The CDR3 region is CASSGQDGNTEAFF. The CDR3 nucleotides read TGTGCCAGCAGCGGACAGGATGGAAACACTGAAGCTTTCTTT.

This clone occurred a few times. Different DNA sequences within this sample yield the same CDR3. This chain links TRBV27 with TRBJ2-7; D possibly corresponds to TRBD2 (6 bases). The CDR3 spans 14 residues. Germline V CDR1 and CDR2: MNHEY, SMNVEV (reference sequence). Trimming pared 8 bases from V and 3 bases from J, leaving 17 bases between. The chain's CDR3 is CASSSTGSSYEQYF. The DNA of the CDR3 is TGTGCCAGCTCTTCCACCGGGAGCAGCTACGAGCAGTACTTC.

The CDR3 here is CAWDGMNTEAFF. The CDR3 nucleotides read TGTGCCTGGGACGGTATGAACACTGAAGCTTTCTTT. The V gene is TRBV30, the J gene TRBJ1-1; D remains ambiguous. Germline assignment: CDR1 GTSNPN and CDR2 SVGIG (reference sequence). V lost 5 bases and J 0 bases, leaving 7 bases between the germline ends. The CDR3 is made up of 12 amino acids.

CDR3 in amino acids: CASSLAPSGGETQYF. CDR3 DNA: TGCGCCAGCAGCTTGGCTCCTAGCGGGGGAGAGACCCAGTACTTC. The chain has TRBV5-1 and TRBJ2-5; 10 bases match TRBD2. Trimming took 0 bases from V and 4 from J; bases not matched to a gene: 3. Germline V gene lookup returns CDR1 SGHRS and CDR2 YFSETQ. The CDR3 has 15 residues.

The sample holds a few counts of this clone. V and J are TRBV27 and TRBJ2-1; 7 bases are a match to TRBD2. Looked up from germline, CDR1 is MNHEY and CDR2 is SMNVEV (reference sequence). With V trimmed by 5 bases and J by 7 bases, 11 bases remained unmatched. The CDR3 contains 15 residues. The DNA for the CDR3 is TGTGCCAGCAGTCCTCGGGGGGTCGCCGGGAATGAGCAGTTCTTC. It yields the protein CASSPRGVAGNEQFF.

The gene calls are TRBV7-9 and TRBJ2-7; possibly TRBD1 for D (7 bases). The CDR3 length is 16 residues. V lost 4 bases and J lost 0, with 16 bases in between. Germline V gene lookup returns CDR1 SEHNR and CDR2 FQNEAQ (reference sequence). The CDR3 is CASSSRGTESSYEQYF. The CDR3 DNA reads TGTGCCAGCAGCTCCCGGGGGACAGAAAGCTCCTACGAGCAGTACTTC.

This chain links TRBV2 with TRBJ1-2; TRBD1 might be the D (6 bases). The CDR3 has 17 residues. V lost 0 bases and J 3 bases, leaving 17 bases between the germline ends. Germline loops: CDR1 SNHLY, CDR2 FYNNEI. CDR3 sequence (DNA): TGTGCCAGCAGTGAAGCGAGTTCGGGGGCGGGAGACTATGGCTACACCTTC. This gives the protein CASSEASSGAGDYGYTF.

This clone was found once. CDR3 residues: CASRGTDNYGYTF. In nucleotides, the CDR3 is TGTGCCAGCAGAGGGACAGACAACTATGGCTACACCTTC. The V call is TRBV2, the J call TRBJ1-2; 7 bases agree with TRBD1. Per the germline V gene, CDR1 is SNHLY and CDR2 is FYNNEI. Trimming at V came to 6 bases and at J to 2 bases, leaving 3 bases not matched to a gene. The CDR3 covers 13 residues.

This clone was detected only once. Other DNA sequences in the same sample also yield this CDR3. The chain carries TRBV3-1 (or the pseudogene TRBV3-2) and TRBJ1-1; D not resolved. In germline, CDR1 is LGHDT, CDR2 YNNKEL (reference sequence). The CDR3 is 12 residues long. V lost 3 bases, J lost 8 bases, and 10 bases lay in between. CDR3 nucleotide sequence: TGTGCCAGCAGCCAGACTGGGTTAGAAGCTTTCTTT. It encodes CASSQTGLEAFF.